A selection of T cell receptor beta chains follows, all from one sample in a study of cytomegalovirus exposure and HLA in healthy donors. TCRdb's copy holds only in-frame clones and misses some; the assay was immunoSEQ multiplex PCR. The table has approximately 220,000 clones, approximately 80% seen once. The material sequenced was PBMCs. The receptors were sampled from a woman aged 25 to 39 in good health and CMV-seropositive. The CDR3 runs from the conserved cysteine through the conserved F or W. D genes are given only for firm matches. Expanded clones get a size class; other rows say once, few or many, or leave the size out.

size: NA; length: 16; D: NA; J: TRBJ1-3; V: TRBV27; DNA: TGTGCCAGCAGTTTATCGGGGGCTGGTCTTGGTGACACCATATATTTT; CDR3: CASSLSGAGLGDTIYF
size: NA; length: 15; D: TRBD1; J: TRBJ1-5; V: TRBV28; DNA: TGTGCCAGCTCCCTAACAGGGGGCCCCAATCAGCCCCAGCATTTT; CDR3: CASSLTGGPNQPQHF
size: NA; length: 15; D: NA; J: TRBJ1-2; V: TRBV4-3; DNA: TGCGCCAGCAGCCAGGGAAACAGGGATAACGATGGCTACACCTTC; CDR3: CASSQGNRDNDGYTF
size: once; length: 14; D: NA; J: TRBJ2-7; V: TRBV13; DNA: TGTGCCAGCAGCCAGGGGTCCGGGACCTACGAGCAGTACTTC; CDR3: CASSQGSGTYEQYF
size: NA; length: 15; D: NA; J: TRBJ2-1; V: TRBV30; DNA: TGTGCCTGGAGCCTAGGGGGGGCCGCATACAATGAGCAGTTCTTC; CDR3: CAWSLGGAAYNEQFF
size: NA; length: 13; D: NA; J: TRBJ2-7; V: TRBV6-5; DNA: TGTGCCAGCAGTTGGAACGGGGCATACGAGCAGTACTTC; CDR3: CASSWNGAYEQYF
size: NA; length: 15; D: NA; J: TRBJ1-4; V: TRBV5-1; DNA: TGCGCCAGCAGCCACAACGGTGGATCTAATGAAAAACTGTTTTTT; CDR3: CASSHNGGSNEKLFF
size: NA; length: 16; D: TRBD1; J: TRBJ1-5; V: TRBV30; DNA: TGTGCCTGGAGTGAACCTTCCGGGACAGGTGATCAGCCCCAGCATTTT; CDR3: CAWSEPSGTGDQPQHF
size: NA; length: 16; D: TRBD1; J: TRBJ1-4; V: TRBV5-4; DNA: TGTGCCAGCAGCTTGGGACAGGGGGCGGTTAATGAAAAACTGTTTTTT; CDR3: CASSLGQGAVNEKLFF
size: once; length: 16; D: NA; J: TRBJ2-1; V: TRBV5-1; DNA: TGCGCCAGCAGCTTGGAAGGGCGGGTAGACTACAATGAGCAGTTCTTC; CDR3: CASSLEGRVDYNEQFF
size: NA; length: 14; D: TRBD2; J: TRBJ2-5; V: TRBV11-2; DNA: TGTGCCAGCAGCAAGGTAGCGGGAGTGGAGACCCAGTACTTC; CDR3: CASSKVAGVETQYF
size: NA; length: 15; D: TRBD2; J: TRBJ2-5; V: TRBV27; DNA: TGTGCCAGCAGGCGCCTAGCGGGAGGCCAAGAGACCCAGTACTTC; CDR3: CASRRLAGGQETQYF
size: NA; length: 13; D: TRBD1; J: TRBJ2-7; V: TRBV10-3; DNA: TGTGCCATCAGTGAGGGACAGGACGTCGGGCAGTACTTC; CDR3: CAISEGQDVGQYF
size: NA; length: 19; D: TRBD2; J: TRBJ2-2; V: TRBV4-2; DNA: TGTGCCAGCAGCCAAGCAGAACCACTAGCGGGAGTACACACCGGGGAGCTGTTTTTT; CDR3: CASSQAEPLAGVHTGELFF
size: NA; length: 15; D: TRBD2; J: TRBJ2-1; V: TRBV5-1; DNA: TGCGCCAGCAGCTTGGTAGCGGGAGCCTACAATGAGCAGTTCTTC; CDR3: CASSLVAGAYNEQFF
size: NA; length: 13; D: NA; J: TRBJ1-3; V: TRBV6-5; DNA: TGTGCCAGCAGTTACAACTCTGGAAACACCATATATTTT; CDR3: CASSYNSGNTIYF
size: NA; length: 13; D: TRBD1; J: TRBJ1-2; V: TRBV6-6; DNA: TGTGCCAGCAGTCGGACAGGGGAGGATGGCTACACCTTC; CDR3: CASSRTGEDGYTF
size: NA; length: 16; D: TRBD2; J: TRBJ2-1; V: TRBV5-1; DNA: TGCGCCAGCAGCGTCGGCGCCGGGACTAGCGGCAATGAGCAGTTCTTC; CDR3: CASSVGAGTSGNEQFF
size: few; length: 14; D: TRBD1; J: TRBJ2-1; V: TRBV7-2; DNA: TGTGCCAGCAGCCAAGGGACAGGGGAGGTTGAGCAGTTCTTC; CDR3: CASSQGTGEVEQFF
size: NA; length: 16; D: NA; J: TRBJ2-5; V: TRBV25-1; DNA: TGTGCCAGCTCGACAGGCAGAGGGCGGGTCCAAGAGACCCAGTACTTC; CDR3: CASSTGRGRVQETQYF
size: NA; length: 13; D: NA; J: TRBJ1-1; V: TRBV7-8; DNA: TGTGCCAGCAGCTTCGAAGTGTACACTGAAGCTTTCTTT; CDR3: CASSFEVYTEAFF
size: NA; length: 15; D: TRBD2; J: TRBJ2-1; V: TRBV30; DNA: TGTGCCTGGGGCGGACTAGCGGCATCCTACAATGAGCAGTTCTTC; CDR3: CAWGGLAASYNEQFF
size: NA; length: 12; D: NA; J: TRBJ2-1; V: TRBV27; DNA: TGTGCCAGCAGTTTATTAAACAATGAGCAGTTCTTC; CDR3: CASSLLNNEQFF
size: NA; length: 14; D: TRBD2; J: TRBJ2-7; V: TRBV7-8; DNA: TGTGCCAGCAGCACACTAGCGGGAGGCTACGAGCAGTACTTC; CDR3: CASSTLAGGYEQYF
size: once; length: 14; D: NA; J: TRBJ1-2; V: TRBV11-2; DNA: TGTGCCAGCAGCTTAGCAGCTCCTAACTATGGCTACACCTTC; CDR3: CASSLAAPNYGYTF
size: few; length: 14; D: NA; J: TRBJ2-6; V: TRBV5-6; DNA: TGTGCCAGCAGCTTGGTATCTGGGGCCAACGTCCTGACTTTC; CDR3: CASSLVSGANVLTF
size: NA; length: 16; D: NA; J: TRBJ1-2; V: TRBV2; DNA: TGTGCCAGCAGTCCATCACCCGACAGGCCCAGCTATGGCTACACCTTC; CDR3: CASSPSPDRPSYGYTF
size: NA; length: 17; D: NA; J: TRBJ2-7; V: TRBV4-1; DNA: TGCGCCAGCAGCCAAGGGTTGGCGGGGAGGCTCTACTACGAGCAGTACTTC; CDR3: CASSQGLAGRLYYEQYF
size: NA; length: 17; D: NA; J: TRBJ1-2; V: TRBV5-6; DNA: TGTGCCAGCAGCTTGATGCAGGGGAGGGAATGGAACTATGGCTACACCTTC; CDR3: CASSLMQGREWNYGYTF
size: NA; length: 17; D: TRBD1; J: TRBJ2-1; V: TRBV7-2; DNA: TGTGCCAGCAGCTTAAATCAGCCGGGACAGGGCCGAGATGAGCAGTTCTTC; CDR3: CASSLNQPGQGRDEQFF
size: few; length: 12; D: NA; J: TRBJ2-1; V: TRBV6-5; DNA: TGTGCTGCGGGACAGTTTTACAATGAGCAGTTCTTC; CDR3: CAAGQFYNEQFF
size: NA; length: 15; D: TRBD1; J: TRBJ2-1; V: TRBV27; DNA: TGTGCCAGCAGTTCCTCCGGGACAGCTTACCGTGAGCAGTTCTTC; CDR3: CASSSSGTAYREQFF
size: NA; length: 16; D: TRBD1; J: TRBJ1-4; V: TRBV5-6; DNA: TGTGCCAGCAGCTTGGGGGATGGGACAGGGATCGAAAAACTGTTTTTT; CDR3: CASSLGDGTGIEKLFF
size: NA; length: 14; D: NA; J: TRBJ2-3; V: TRBV6-6; DNA: TGTGCCAGCAGTTACCCCGTGAGCACAGATACGCAGTATTTT; CDR3: CASSYPVSTDTQYF
size: NA; length: 13; D: NA; J: TRBJ1-1; V: TRBV6-5; DNA: TGTGCCAGCAGTGACGACAGGCTCACTGAAGCTTTCTTT; CDR3: CASSDDRLTEAFF
size: NA; length: 15; D: NA; J: TRBJ2-7; V: TRBV6-1; DNA: TGTGCCAGCAGTGTCCGGGACTCGCAAACCTACGAGCAGTACTTC; CDR3: CASSVRDSQTYEQYF
size: NA; length: 13; D: TRBD1; J: TRBJ2-3; V: TRBV5-1; DNA: TGCGCCAGCGAAGGGGGCGCGGCAGATACGCAGTATTTT; CDR3: CASEGGAADTQYF
size: NA; length: 14; D: TRBD2; J: TRBJ2-1; V: TRBV6-1; DNA: TGTGCCAGCAGAAAGCTAGCGGGACCAAATGAGCAGTTCTTC; CDR3: CASRKLAGPNEQFF
size: NA; length: 16; D: NA; J: TRBJ2-4; V: TRBV28; DNA: TGTGCCAGCAGCAATGACTGGCCACTAGCCAAAAACATTCAGTACTTC; CDR3: CASSNDWPLAKNIQYF
size: NA; length: 16; D: TRBD1; J: TRBJ2-3; V: TRBV6-1; DNA: TGTGCCAGCAGTGGAGGGACAGGGGGTGAGGCAGATACGCAGTATTTT; CDR3: CASSGGTGGEADTQYF
size: NA; length: 19; D: TRBD1; J: TRBJ2-2; V: TRBV28; DNA: TGTGCCAGCAGCCCTTTCAGGGACAGGGGCCCCGCGAACACCGGGGAGCTGTTTTTT; CDR3: CASSPFRDRGPANTGELFF
size: NA; length: 15; D: NA; J: TRBJ1-2; V: TRBV6-5; DNA: TGTGCCAGCAGTTACTCGAACAGGGCGGGCTATGGCTACACCTTC; CDR3: CASSYSNRAGYGYTF
size: NA; length: 15; D: TRBD1; J: TRBJ1-5; V: TRBV6-5; DNA: TGTGCCAGCAGTCCCTCAACAGGGGGCTATCAGCCCCAGCATTTT; CDR3: CASSPSTGGYQPQHF
size: NA; length: 14; D: TRBD1; J: TRBJ1-2; V: TRBV4-2; DNA: TGTGCCAGCAGCCAAGGGGGGACAGGAGATGGCTACACCTTC; CDR3: CASSQGGTGDGYTF
size: NA; length: 14; D: NA; J: TRBJ1-4; V: TRBV6-1; DNA: TGTGCCAGCAGTGAGCTACAGGTCGGTGAAAAACTGTTTTTT; CDR3: CASSELQVGEKLFF
size: NA; length: 15; D: NA; J: TRBJ2-6; V: TRBV6-6; DNA: TGTGCCAGCAGTTCCGCGGGGTCTGGGGCCAACGTCCTGACTTTC; CDR3: CASSSAGSGANVLTF
size: NA; length: 14; D: TRBD1; J: TRBJ1-1; V: TRBV30; DNA: TGTGCCTGGAGTGCTATCGACAGGGACGCTGAAGCTTTCTTT; CDR3: CAWSAIDRDAEAFF
size: NA; length: 16; D: NA; J: TRBJ2-1; V: TRBV19; DNA: TGTGCCAGTAGTAGCCGGACTACCAGCTCCTACAATGAGCAGTTCTTC; CDR3: CASSSRTTSSYNEQFF
size: NA; length: 14; D: NA; J: TRBJ2-2; V: TRBV25-1; DNA: TGTGCCAGCTGCCCGAGTGGAAAAAGCGGGGAGCTGTTTTTT; CDR3: CASCPSGKSGELFF
size: few; length: 13; D: NA; J: TRBJ1-2; V: TRBV25-1; DNA: TGTGCCAGCAGTGCACCGGGGGTTGGTGGCTACACCTTC; CDR3: CASSAPGVGGYTF
size: NA; length: 14; D: NA; J: TRBJ1-1; V: TRBV5-1; DNA: TGCGCCAGCAGCCCACAGGTGGTCAACACTGAAGCTTTCTTT; CDR3: CASSPQVVNTEAFF
size: NA; length: 14; D: NA; J: TRBJ1-2; V: TRBV23-1; DNA: TGCGCCAGCAGTCACGAGAGGAGCAACTATGGCTACACCTTC; CDR3: CASSHERSNYGYTF
size: NA; length: 18; D: NA; J: TRBJ1-2; V: TRBV9; DNA: TGTGCCAGCAGCCCCCGCTCCAGACAGGCCGAGGGTGACTATGGCTACACCTTC; CDR3: CASSPRSRQAEGDYGYTF
size: NA; length: 12; D: NA; J: TRBJ1-2; V: TRBV30; DNA: TGTGCCTGGAGGCCAGGGGCTCATGGCTACACCTTC; CDR3: CAWRPGAHGYTF
size: NA; length: 19; D: TRBD2; J: TRBJ2-3; V: TRBV5-1; DNA: TGCGCCAGCAGCTTGGGGGGGACTAGCGGGAGATTCGGCACAGATACGCAGTATTTT; CDR3: CASSLGGTSGRFGTDTQYF
size: NA; length: 16; D: NA; J: TRBJ2-2; V: TRBV7-7; DNA: TGTGCTAGCAGCTTAGCCCCTGGACTGAACACCGGGGAGCTGTTTTTT; CDR3: CASSLAPGLNTGELFF
size: NA; length: 13; D: TRBD1; J: TRBJ2-7; V: TRBV11-3; DNA: TGTGCCAGCAGCTTACTAGGGGGCAGCGAGCAGTACTTC; CDR3: CASSLLGGSEQYF
size: NA; length: 15; D: NA; J: TRBJ1-2; V: TRBV6-5; DNA: TGTGCCAGCAAGGACCTCCAAGGAGCTAACTATGGCTACACCTTC; CDR3: CASKDLQGANYGYTF
size: NA; length: 16; D: TRBD1; J: TRBJ1-2; V: TRBV18; DNA: TGTGCCAGCTCACCAAATGACCCGGGACAGGCCTATGGCTACACCTTC; CDR3: CASSPNDPGQAYGYTF